A single T cell receptor (beta chain) is shown here with its context. The CDR3 sequence is 17 residues long. The sample is drawn from a study of T cell clusters in autoimmune cytopenias. TRB rearrangements were amplified by touch-down multiplex PCR with mixed TRB-A/B primers. Following a re-call of the multiplex PCR reads, TCRdb has one entry per CDR3 protein and lacks DNA. The sample data list 9,500 to 12,000 distinct CDR3 sequences. Some 39,000 genome equivalents of blood DNA were amplified for TRB. These data also featured in a second study, about T cell repertoires in aging, cancer and after chemotherapy.

The source material was peripheral blood. The TCR sequence derives from a human donor in good health. The chain recombines TRBV21-1 with TRBJ1-5; the D call from TCRdb, TRBD1, cannot be confirmed without DNA. TRBV21-1 is marked as a pseudogene. CDR3 region: CASSRLPGGEYYQPQHF.